The TCR beta chain described here comes from a study of cytomegalovirus exposure and HLA in healthy donors. Study-level information: Sequencing of about 179 million T cells in an earlier analysis found 95 million to 120 million unique TCR beta sequences. Regarding the study as a whole: Later analysis associated a missense DCLRE1C variant with TCR beta V- and J-gene trimming.

This CDR3 comprises 17 residues. With 5 bases clipped from V and 0 bases from J, the junction kept 4 bases outside the gene matches. Germline V gene sequence: CDR1 LGHNA, CDR2 YNFKEQ. In the case of this clone: Its antigen is not identified.

60 Vbeta and 13 Jbeta primers were used in PCR. The data were produced by immunoSEQ multiplex PCR, yet TCRdb's version contains in-frame clones alone and is incomplete. In the table there are 100,000 or so clones, about 75% of which are singletons. Sample: PBMCs. This TCR derives from a man aged 25-45 years in good health and CMV-seropositive. The chain links TRBV4-2 to TRBJ2-2; 12 bases align to TRBD2. CDR3 sequence reads: CASSGASGGANTGELFF. DNA for the CDR3: TGTGCCAGCAGCGGCGCTAGCGGGGGGGCGAACACCGGGGAGCTGTTTTTT.